The clone carrying this TCR beta chain was detected ten times or more. The sample is drawn from a study of low-dose radiotherapy and immunotherapy resistance in tumors. Germline V gene lookup returns CDR1 SGHTA and CDR2 FQGTGA. This CDR3 region has 14 residues. V lost 0 bases to trimming and J lost 6 bases, with 12 bases between them. It was with a constant-region primer and a V-primer adapter that TCRs were amplified over about 20 PCR cycles. TCRdb called the reads again in MiXCR, with one record for every CDR3 protein. The sample yields some 45,000 distinct CDR3 sequences, approximately 10% seen once. This sample's time point: before trial treatment.

This TCR came from a female donor with ovarian cancer. V and J are TRBV7-3 and TRBJ2-7; D perhaps matches TRBD2 (5 bases). The starting material was PBMCs, obtained before treatment. The CDR3 is CASSLTPSGLEQYF. CDR3 bases: TGTGCCAGCAGCTTAACCCCATCAGGACTCGAGCAGTACTTC.